The clone carrying this T cell receptor (beta chain) was seen a few times. Its antigen is currently unknown. The length of the CDR3 is 12 residues. The V gene's germline CDR1 is ENHRY and CDR2 SYGVKD. The V and J ends lost 8 bases and 4 bases respectively, with 10 bases between them. This sample is part of a study of T cell repertoires and Cas9 in healthy adults. Study-level information: Multi-effector potency, cytotoxicity and lineage were assessed in SpCas9-reactive CD4 and CD8 T cells.

Assay used: immunoSEQ multiplex PCR; TCRdb lists only in-frame clones, some missing. The sample yields about 15,000 clones, around 90% seen once. Whole-study findings and limits: In vitro, SpCas9-reactive Tregs were reported to curb effector T cell proliferation and function.

This clonotype originated in a human donor in good health. Source material: Tregs (CD4+, CD25+, CD127-, CD137-, CD154-) from PBMCs; culture status not recorded. V is TRBV10-3 and J is TRBJ2-3; D assignment may be TRBD1 or TRBD2 (5 bases each). The CDR3 loop is CAIGQGPDTQYF. In DNA form, the CDR3 reads TGTGCCATCGGGCAGGGACCAGATACGCAGTATTTT.